The sample holds one count of the clone carrying this T cell receptor (beta chain). This sample was taken from a study of T cell responses to AZD1222 COVID-19 vaccine. Some clones are missing from TCRdb's copy, which holds only in-frame ones; the method was immunoSEQ multiplex PCR. The table has roughly 140,000 clones, around 88% seen once. V was cut by 3 bases and J by 6 bases, with 11 bases left in between. The germline V gene encodes CDR1 MNHEY and CDR2 SVGEGT. The CDR3 contains 14 residues. The clonotype was recovered from an adult in good health. The source was peripheral blood, collected on day 0 of AZD1222 vaccination. The genes are TRBV6-2 or TRBV6-3 and TRBJ1-4; D perhaps matches TRBD1 (5 bases). CDR3 sequence (DNA): TGTGCCAGCAGTTATTTCGGCAGGGATGAAAAACTGTTTTTT. It codes for CASSYFGRDEKLFF.